One sample yielded the 23 T cell receptor beta chains listed below, sequenced in a study of metastatic and nonmetastatic thyroid tumors. No patient received treatment before thyroid surgery. TCRdb re-processed the PCR reads through MiXCR. This table holds more than 15,000 clones, approximately 24% found once. The sample comprised adjacent normal tissue. The receptor set was obtained from a female donor with papillary thyroid cancer or a benign thyroid nodule (not recorded which). Some clones in this sample may be carry-over from other donors' samples.

This clone was counted ten times or more. The rearrangement uses TRBV30 and TRBJ2-7; 10 positions agree with TRBD2. V lost 3 bases to trimming and J lost 1 base; unmatched junction nucleotides: 0. Germline V gene lookup returns CDR1 GTSNPN and CDR2 SVGIG (reference sequence). This CDR3 has 13 amino acids. CDR3 sequence (DNA): TGTGCCTGGAGACTAGCGGGATCCTACGAGCAGTACTTC. Amino acid sequence: CAWRLAGSYEQYF.

In regard to this clone: A clone one base away is much larger, so this may be a read error. The chain is built from TRBV19 and TRBJ2-1; D ambiguous. Looked up from germline, CDR1 is LNHDA and CDR2 is SQIVND (reference sequence). Trimming removed 2 bases from V and 5 bases from J, with 10 bases in between. The CDR3 covers 14 residues. CDR3 residues: CASSIITVDNEQFF. As DNA, the CDR3 is TGTGCCAGTAGTATAATCACAGTTGACAATGAGCAGTTCTTC.

This clone was picked up a small number of times. This sequence joins TRBV6-2 or TRBV6-3 and TRBJ1-5; D not resolved. CDR1 and CDR2 (germline): MNHEY, SVGEGT. Trimming took off 0 bases at V and 2 bases at J, with 8 bases between the two ends. CDR3 length equals 15 residues. The CDR3 sequence is CASSYSRVGNQPQHF. Written as DNA, the CDR3 is TGTGCCAGCAGTTACTCAAGGGTAGGCAATCAGCCCCAGCATTTT.

The sample holds a few counts of this clone. V is TRBV11-2 and J is TRBJ2-5, with 12 positions matching TRBD2. J lost 5 bases, V lost 1 base, and 8 bases had no gene match. The length of the CDR3 is 17 residues. Germline V gene data show CDR1 as SGHAT and CDR2 as FQNNGV. The CDR3 DNA is TGTGCCAGCAGCTTAGGCCTAGCGGGAGGGCCGGGTGAGACCCAGTACTTC. Translation gives CASSLGLAGGPGETQYF.

In this sample, this clone turned up a few times. The chain employs TRBV29-1 and TRBJ1-1, with 11 bases lining up with TRBD1. CDR1 is SQVTM, CDR2 ANQGSEA, per germline. The trim removed 7 bases at V and 5 bases at J, leaving 6 bases unmatched. The CDR3 sequence is 13 residues long. CDR3: CSGGQGAGTEAFF. Here the CDR3 DNA reads TGCAGCGGAGGACAGGGGGCTGGGACTGAAGCTTTCTTT.

The sample holds a few counts of this clone. The chain carries TRBV19 and TRBJ2-1; D may be TRBD1 or TRBD2 (6 bases each). Germline CDR1 reads LNHDA; CDR2 reads SQIVND (reference sequence). This CDR3 spans 15 amino acids. Trimming stripped 6 bases from V and 8 bases from J, with 20 bases between. In DNA form, the CDR3 reads TGTGCCAGTAGAAGTAAAGAGCACGGGGGCGATGAGCAGTTCTTC. Translating it yields CASRSKEHGGDEQFF.

The rearrangement links TRBV20-1 to TRBJ1-2, with 7 bases identical to TRBD1. This CDR3 contains 13 residues. Germline CDR1 and CDR2: DFQATT and SNEGSKA (reference sequence). V lost 6 bases, J lost 2 bases, and 6 bases stayed unmatched. CDR3 nucleotides: TGCAGTGCGGTCGGGACAGCCAACTATGGCTACACCTTC. Protein product: CSAVGTANYGYTF.

In this sample, this clone turned up a few times. The rearrangement joins TRBV9 to TRBJ1-1; D not resolved. V was shortened by 8 bases and J by 4 bases, with 6 bases between the two germline ends. CDR3 length: 10 amino acids. The germline V gene has CDR1 SGDLS and CDR2 YYNGEE. The CDR3: CARERTEAFF. CDR3 nucleotide sequence: TGTGCCAGAGAGCGCACTGAAGCTTTCTTT. Drawing the rest from reference TRBV9 and TRBJ1-1, the complete variable domain is DSGVTQTPKHLITATGQRVTLRCSPRSGDLSVYWYQQSLDQGLQFLIQYYNGEERAKGNILERFSAQQFPDLHSELNLSSLELGDSALYFCARERTEAFFGQGTRLTVV.

This sequence joins TRBV18 and TRBJ1-1, with 7 bases fitting TRBD1. CDR3 length equals 15 residues. Germline V gene lookup returns CDR1 KGHSH and CDR2 LQKENI. J was trimmed by 0 bases and V by 5 bases; bases with no gene match: 6. The CDR3 nucleotides read TGTGCCAGCTCATCGACAGGGATGATGAACACTGAAGCTTTCTTT. The encoded protein is CASSSTGMMNTEAFF.

By proportion, this clone is medium-sized (0.01 to 0.1%). This chain connects TRBV7-2 to TRBJ2-3; 9 bases fit TRBD2. The V gene end was trimmed by 0 bases and the J gene end by 4 bases; junction bases not matched to a gene: 5. The CDR3 length is 16 residues. The germline V gene encodes CDR1 SGHTA and CDR2 FQGNSA. As DNA, the CDR3 is TGTGCCAGCAGCTTAGCGCTCGCGGGAGGGTCAGATACGCAGTATTTT. This gives the protein CASSLALAGGSDTQYF.

This clone was recorded a few times. This chain links TRBV5-1 with TRBJ2-1; D ambiguous. V was cut by 0 bases and J by 4 bases, with 14 bases left in between. CDR1 and CDR2 from the germline V gene are SGHRS and YFSETQ. The CDR3 length is 16 residues. In DNA, the CDR3 is TGCGCCAGCAGCTTGGCGTCTCTACCCCGTTACAATGAGCAGTTCTTC. Protein sequence: CASSLASLPRYNEQFF.

In its sample, this clone was seen a few times. The chain uses TRBV6-2 or TRBV6-3 and TRBJ2-3, with D perhaps being TRBD1 or TRBD2 (5 bases each). Trimming pared 5 bases from V and 6 bases from J, leaving 21 bases between. CDR3 length equals 16 residues. In germline, CDR1 is MNHEY, CDR2 SVGEGT. The DNA for the CDR3 is TGTGCCAGCAGTGACCTAGACGGGACCGCGGCCGATACGCAGTATTTT. Residues: CASSDLDGTAADTQYF.

A single count supports this clone. The chain recombines TRBV7-9 with TRBJ2-5; maybe TRBD2 (5 bases). Germline V gene data show CDR1 as SEHNR and CDR2 as FQNEAQ (reference sequence). This CDR3 contains 15 residues. The germline V and J ends were trimmed by 5 bases and 0 bases, with 13 bases remaining between them. CDR3 protein: CASSQSLLDQETQYF. The CDR3 nucleotides read TGTGCCAGCAGCCAGTCACTACTAGACCAAGAGACCCAGTACTTC.

Notes on this clone: The junction and the germline gene differ at one end; a read error may be behind it. Other DNA sequences from this sample encode an identical CDR3 as well. The chain has TRBV7-2 and TRBJ1-2; 8 positions match TRBD1. The CDR3 covers 15 residues. Germline CDR1 SGHTA, CDR2 FQGNSA. The CDR3 bases are TGTGCCAGCAGCTTATCGGGCAGGGGGCTTGGAGGCTATACCTTC. It yields the protein CASSLSGRGLGGYTF. The full variable domain, rest sourced from reference TRBV7-2 and TRBJ1-2, is GAGVSQSPSNKVTEKGKDVELRCDPISGHTALYWYRQSLGQGLEFLIYFQGNSAPDKSGLPSDRFSAERTGGSVSTLTIQRTQQEDSAVYLCASSLSGRGLGGYTFGSGTRLTVV.

In its sample, this clone was seen a few times. Other DNA sequences within the sample encode an identical CDR3. This chain connects TRBV28 to TRBJ2-2; 7 positions match TRBD2. CDR3 length: 16 amino acids. Looked up from germline, CDR1 is MDHEN and CDR2 is SYDVKM. Losses at the gene ends were 3 bases for V and 0 bases for J; bases not matched to a gene: 4. CDR3 DNA: TGTGCCAGCAGTTTTCGGGAGGTGACGAACACCGGGGAGCTGTTTTTT. Protein sequence: CASSFREVTNTGELFF.

This clone has more than one count but fewer than ten. The rearrangement uses TRBV25-1 and TRBJ2-2; D not resolved. The CDR3 totals 14 residues. Trimming took 3 bases from V and 5 from J, leaving 10 bases between them. Germline V gene lookup returns CDR1 MGHDK and CDR2 SYGVNS. The CDR3: CASSDSGWTGELFF. CDR3 bases: TGTGCCAGCAGTGACAGTGGTTGGACCGGGGAGCTGTTTTTT.

This clone is medium-sized (0.01 to 0.1%) in the sample. The V call is TRBV9, the J call TRBJ2-3; 7 nucleotides agree with TRBD2. The germline V gene has CDR1 SGDLS and CDR2 YYNGEE. V lost 2 bases and J lost 3; bases outside the gene matches: 6. The CDR3 loop spans 15 amino acids. The CDR3 nucleotides read TGTGCCAGCAGCGTTGGGAGGGCGGGAACAGATACGCAGTATTTT. The encoded protein is CASSVGRAGTDTQYF.

This clone is labeled as medium-sized. The chain is built from TRBV20-1 and TRBJ2-1, with TRBD2 identical over 8 bases. CDR1 and CDR2 (germline): DFQATT, SNEGSKA (reference sequence). The J segment lost 9 bases and the V segment lost 0 bases, leaving 10 bases of the junction unmatched. This CDR3 spans 15 amino acids. The CDR3 sequence is CSARDLKPGGGEQFF. In DNA form, the CDR3 reads TGCAGTGCTAGAGATCTCAAGCCGGGGGGGGGTGAGCAGTTCTTC.

This clone has ten or more counts. The chain uses TRBV6-1 and TRBJ1-1; D perhaps matches TRBD1 (6 bases). Trimming removed 8 bases at V and 0 bases at J, with 16 bases between. The CDR3 has 15 amino acids. Germline V CDR1 and CDR2: MNHNS, SASEGT. CDR3 DNA sequence: TGTGCCAGCTGGCCACAGGGAGACATGAACACTGAAGCTTTCTTT. Its protein product is CASWPQGDMNTEAFF.

This clone was observed at least ten times. The chain has TRBV5-1 and TRBJ2-3, with 11 bases identical to TRBD1. CDR1 is SGHRS, CDR2 YFSETQ, per germline. CDR3 length: 16 residues. V shed 4 bases, J shed 1 base, and the junction held 5 bases outside the gene matches. CDR3 nucleotide sequence: TGCGCCAGCAGCAGGACAGGGGGCAGTGGCACAGATACGCAGTATTTT. It specifies CASSRTGGSGTDTQYF.

The chain uses TRBV12-3 or TRBV12-4 and TRBJ2-7; D gene ambiguous. V gave up 5 bases and J gave up 3 bases, with 11 bases separating them. This CDR3 is 13 amino acids long. CDR3 coding DNA: TGTGCCAGCAGTAGTGGTACCGACTACGAGCAGTACTTC. Protein product: CASSSGTDYEQYF.

The chain has TRBV9 and TRBJ2-1; TRBD2 matches 14 bases. CDR1 and CDR2 from the germline V gene are SGDLS and YYNGEE. The CDR3 consists of 16 residues. Trimming cost V 4 bases and J 10 bases; bases outside gene matches: 10. The CDR3 loop reads CASSPGGTSGRGEQFF. The CDR3, as DNA: TGTGCCAGCAGCCCCGGGGGGACTAGCGGGAGAGGGGAGCAGTTCTTC.

In the case of this clone: The junction differs from germline at one of its ends, possibly a read error. The rearrangement links TRBV20-1 to TRBJ2-2, with D perhaps given as TRBD1 or TRBD2 (6 bases each). This CDR3 has 13 amino acids. Germline assignment: CDR1 DFQATT and CDR2 SNEGSKA (reference sequence). CDR3 bases: TGCAGTGCCGCCGGGGGTCTGGCAGGGGAGATGTTTTTT. This encodes CSAAGGLAGEMFF.